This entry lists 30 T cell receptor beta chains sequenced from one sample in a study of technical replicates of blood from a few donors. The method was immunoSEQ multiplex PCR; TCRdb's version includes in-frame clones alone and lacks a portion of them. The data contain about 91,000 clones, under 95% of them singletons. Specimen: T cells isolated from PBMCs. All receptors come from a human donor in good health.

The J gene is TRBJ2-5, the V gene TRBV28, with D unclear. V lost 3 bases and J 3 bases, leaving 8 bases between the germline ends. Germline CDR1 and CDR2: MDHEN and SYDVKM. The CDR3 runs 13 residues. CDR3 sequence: CASSFITEETQYF. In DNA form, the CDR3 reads TGTGCCAGCAGTTTTATAACGGAAGAGACCCAGTACTTC. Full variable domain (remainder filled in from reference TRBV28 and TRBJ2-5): DVKVTQSSRYLVKRTGEKVFLECVQDMDHENMFWYRQDPGLGLRLIYFSYDVKMKEKGDIPEGYSVSREKKERFSLILESASTNQTSMYLCASSFITEETQYFGPGTRLLVL.

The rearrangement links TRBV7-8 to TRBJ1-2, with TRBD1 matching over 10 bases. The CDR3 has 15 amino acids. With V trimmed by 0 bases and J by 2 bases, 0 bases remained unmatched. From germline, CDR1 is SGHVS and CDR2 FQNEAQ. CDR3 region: CASSLAGQGNYGYTF. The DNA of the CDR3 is TGTGCCAGCAGCTTAGCGGGACAGGGGAACTATGGCTACACCTTC.

The CDR3, as DNA: TGTGCCAGTAGTATAAGAGAGCGGCAGCCCCAGCATTTT. This translates into CASSIRERQPQHF. V is TRBV19 and J is TRBJ1-5; D unresolved. CDR3 length: 13 amino acids. Germline V gene lookup returns CDR1 LNHDA and CDR2 SQIVND (reference sequence). Trimming stripped 2 bases from V and 7 bases from J, with 9 bases between. Combining the CDR3 with reference TRBV19 and TRBJ1-5 gives the whole variable domain DGGITQSPKYLFRKEGQNVTLSCEQNLNHDAMYWYRQDPGQGLRLIYYSQIVNDFQKGDIAEGYSVSREKKESFPLTVTSAQKNPTAFYLCASSIRERQPQHFGDGTRLSIL.

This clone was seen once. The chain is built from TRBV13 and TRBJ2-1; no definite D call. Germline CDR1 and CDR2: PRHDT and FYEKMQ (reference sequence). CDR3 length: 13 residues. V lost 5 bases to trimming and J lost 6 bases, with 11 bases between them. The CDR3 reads CASSLSPSNEQFF. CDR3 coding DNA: TGTGCCAGCAGCCTGAGCCCGAGCAATGAGCAGTTCTTC.

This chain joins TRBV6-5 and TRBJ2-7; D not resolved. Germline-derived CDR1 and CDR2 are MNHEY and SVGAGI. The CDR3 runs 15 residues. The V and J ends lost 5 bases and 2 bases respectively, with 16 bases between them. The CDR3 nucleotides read TGTGCCAGCAGTCCATCCCCACAGTTGACCTACGAGCAGTACTTC. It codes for CASSPSPQLTYEQYF.

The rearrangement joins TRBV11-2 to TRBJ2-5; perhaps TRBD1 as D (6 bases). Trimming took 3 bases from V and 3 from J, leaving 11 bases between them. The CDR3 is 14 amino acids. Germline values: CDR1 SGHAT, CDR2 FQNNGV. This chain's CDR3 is CASSLIRDKETQYF. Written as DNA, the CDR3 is TGTGCCAGCAGCTTGATCCGGGACAAAGAGACCCAGTACTTC.

CDR3 in DNA: TGTGCCAGCAGCTCGGACACCAAAAACTCCTACGAGCAGTACTTC. Translating it yields CASSSDTKNSYEQYF. The chain employs TRBV7-6 and TRBJ2-7, with a weak D call TRBD1 (5 bases). Trimming shortened V by 4 bases and J by 0 bases, and 13 bases separated the two germline ends. Germline CDR1 reads SGHVS; CDR2 reads FNYEAQ. The CDR3 is made up of 15 amino acids.

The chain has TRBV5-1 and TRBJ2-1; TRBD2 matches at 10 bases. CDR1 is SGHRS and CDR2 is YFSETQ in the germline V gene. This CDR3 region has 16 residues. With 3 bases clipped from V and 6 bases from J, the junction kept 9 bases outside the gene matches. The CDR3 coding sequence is TGCGCCAGCAGCTCATCTAGCGGGGGCCGGAGCAATGAGCAGTTCTTC. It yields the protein CASSSSSGGRSNEQFF.

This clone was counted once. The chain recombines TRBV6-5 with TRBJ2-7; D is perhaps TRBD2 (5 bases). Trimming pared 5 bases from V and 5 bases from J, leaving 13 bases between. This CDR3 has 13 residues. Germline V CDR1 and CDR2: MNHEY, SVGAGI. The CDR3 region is CASSTFERDEQYF. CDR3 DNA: TGTGCCAGCAGTACCTTTGAGAGGGACGAGCAGTACTTC.

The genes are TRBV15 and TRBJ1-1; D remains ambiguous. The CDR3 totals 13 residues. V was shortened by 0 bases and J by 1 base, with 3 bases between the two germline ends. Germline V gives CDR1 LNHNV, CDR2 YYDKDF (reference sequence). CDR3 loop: CATSRDGNTEAFF. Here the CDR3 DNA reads TGTGCCACCAGCAGAGACGGGAACACTGAAGCTTTCTTT.

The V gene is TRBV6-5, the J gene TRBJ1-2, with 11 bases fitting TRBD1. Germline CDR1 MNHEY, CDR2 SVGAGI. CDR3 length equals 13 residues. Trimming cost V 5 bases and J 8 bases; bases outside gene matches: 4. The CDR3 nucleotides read TGTGCCAGCAGTACATGGACAGGGGGCGGCTACACCTTC. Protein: CASSTWTGGGYTF.

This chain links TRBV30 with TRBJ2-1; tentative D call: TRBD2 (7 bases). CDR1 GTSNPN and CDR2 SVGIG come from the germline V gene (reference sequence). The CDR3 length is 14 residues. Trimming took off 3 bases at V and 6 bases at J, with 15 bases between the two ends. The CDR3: CAWRGEGEFNEQFF. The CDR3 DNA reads TGTGCCTGGAGAGGGGAGGGGGAGTTCAATGAGCAGTTCTTC.

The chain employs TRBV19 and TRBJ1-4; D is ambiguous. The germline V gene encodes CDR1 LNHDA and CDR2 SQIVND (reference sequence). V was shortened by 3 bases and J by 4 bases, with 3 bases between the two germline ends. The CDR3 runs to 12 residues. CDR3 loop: CASSILNEKLFF. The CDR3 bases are TGTGCCAGTAGTATCCTTAATGAAAAACTGTTTTTT.

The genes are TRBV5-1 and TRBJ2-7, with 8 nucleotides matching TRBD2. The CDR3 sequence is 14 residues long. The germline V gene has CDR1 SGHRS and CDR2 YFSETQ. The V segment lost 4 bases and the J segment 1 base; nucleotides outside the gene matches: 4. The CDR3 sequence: CASSQQRGSYEQYF. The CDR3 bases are TGCGCCAGCAGCCAGCAGCGGGGGTCCTACGAGCAGTACTTC.

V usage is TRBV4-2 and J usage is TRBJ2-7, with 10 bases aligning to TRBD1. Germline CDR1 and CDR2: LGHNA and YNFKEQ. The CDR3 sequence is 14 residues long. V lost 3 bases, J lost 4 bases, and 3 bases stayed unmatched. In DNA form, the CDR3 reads TGTGCCAGCAGCCAGGGACAGGGGCTATACGAGCAGTACTTC. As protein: CASSQGQGLYEQYF.

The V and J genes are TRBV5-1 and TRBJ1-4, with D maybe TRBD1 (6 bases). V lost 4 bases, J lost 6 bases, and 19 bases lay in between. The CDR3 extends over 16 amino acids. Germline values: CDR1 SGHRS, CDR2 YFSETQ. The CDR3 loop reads CASSVNPQGLDEKLFF. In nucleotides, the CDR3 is TGCGCCAGCAGCGTGAATCCACAGGGTTTAGATGAAAAACTGTTTTTT.

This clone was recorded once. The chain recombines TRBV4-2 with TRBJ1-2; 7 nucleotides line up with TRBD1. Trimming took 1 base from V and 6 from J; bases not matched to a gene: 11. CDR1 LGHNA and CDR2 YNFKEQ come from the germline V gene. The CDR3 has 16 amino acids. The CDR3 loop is CASSQATLGQRDGYTF. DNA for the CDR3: TGTGCCAGCAGCCAAGCAACCCTGGGACAGAGAGATGGCTACACCTTC.

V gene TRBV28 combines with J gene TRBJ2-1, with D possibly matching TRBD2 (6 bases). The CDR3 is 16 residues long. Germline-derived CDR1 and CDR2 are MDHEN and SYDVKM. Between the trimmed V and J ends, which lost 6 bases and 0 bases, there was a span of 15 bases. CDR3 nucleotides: TGTGCCAGCAGATCCCCCCGGGGAGGCTCCTACAATGAGCAGTTCTTC. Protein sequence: CASRSPRGGSYNEQFF.

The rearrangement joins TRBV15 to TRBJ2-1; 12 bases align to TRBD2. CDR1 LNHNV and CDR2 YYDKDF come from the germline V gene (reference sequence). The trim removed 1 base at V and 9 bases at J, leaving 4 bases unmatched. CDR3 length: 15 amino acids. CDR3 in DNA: TGTGCCACCAGCAGAGTAACTAGCGGGAGGATTGAGCAGTTCTTC. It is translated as CATSRVTSGRIEQFF.

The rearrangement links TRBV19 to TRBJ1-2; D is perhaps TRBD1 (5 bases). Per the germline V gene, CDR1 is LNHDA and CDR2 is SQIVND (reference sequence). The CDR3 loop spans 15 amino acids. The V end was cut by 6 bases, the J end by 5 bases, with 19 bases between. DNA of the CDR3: TGTGCCAGTAGGCGTTTAGACAGCTCGCTTTATGGCTACACCTTC. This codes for CASRRLDSSLYGYTF.

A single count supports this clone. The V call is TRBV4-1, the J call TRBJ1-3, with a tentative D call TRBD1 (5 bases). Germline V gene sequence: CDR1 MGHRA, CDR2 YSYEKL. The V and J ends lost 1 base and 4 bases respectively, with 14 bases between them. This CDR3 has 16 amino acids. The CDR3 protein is CASSQGRGGDGNTIYF. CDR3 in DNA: TGCGCCAGCAGCCAAGGTCGGGGAGGGGACGGAAACACCATATATTTT.

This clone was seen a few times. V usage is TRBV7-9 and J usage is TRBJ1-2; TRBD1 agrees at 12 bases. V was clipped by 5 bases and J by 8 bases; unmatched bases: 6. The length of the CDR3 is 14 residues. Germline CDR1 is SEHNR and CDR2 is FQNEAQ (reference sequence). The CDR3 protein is CASSPGQGAFGYTF. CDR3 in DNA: TGTGCCAGCAGCCCGGGACAGGGGGCGTTCGGCTACACCTTC. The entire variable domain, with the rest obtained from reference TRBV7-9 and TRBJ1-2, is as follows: DTGVSQNPRHKITKRGQNVTFRCDPISEHNRLYWYRQTLGQGPEFLTYFQNEAQLEKSRLLSDRFSAERPKGSFSTLEIQRTEQGDSAMYLCASSPGQGAFGYTFGSGTRLTVV.

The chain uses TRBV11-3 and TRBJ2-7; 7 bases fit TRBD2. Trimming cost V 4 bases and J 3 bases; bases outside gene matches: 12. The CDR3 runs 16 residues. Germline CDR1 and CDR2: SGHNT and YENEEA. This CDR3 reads CASSSSREATYYEQYF. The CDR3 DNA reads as TGTGCCAGCAGCTCATCCCGGGAGGCCACTTACTACGAGCAGTACTTC.

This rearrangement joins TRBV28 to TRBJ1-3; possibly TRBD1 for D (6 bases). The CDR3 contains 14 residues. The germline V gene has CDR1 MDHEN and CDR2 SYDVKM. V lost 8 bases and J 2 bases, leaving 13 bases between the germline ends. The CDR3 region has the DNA TGTGCCAGCGGACGTTGGACAGCTGGAAACACCATATATTTT. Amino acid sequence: CASGRWTAGNTIYF.

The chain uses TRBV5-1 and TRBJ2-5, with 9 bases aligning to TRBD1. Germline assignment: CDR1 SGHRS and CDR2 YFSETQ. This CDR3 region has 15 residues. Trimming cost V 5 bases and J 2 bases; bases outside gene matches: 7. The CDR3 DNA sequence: TGCGCCAGCAGTCCAGCCGACAGGGGGCAAGAGACCCAGTACTTC. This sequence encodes CASSPADRGQETQYF. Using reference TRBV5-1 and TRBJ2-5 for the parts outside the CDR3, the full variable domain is KAGVTQTPRYLIKTRGQQVTLSCSPISGHRSVSWYQQTPGQGLQFLFEYFSETQRNKGNFPGRFSGRQFSNSRSEMNVSTLELGDSALYLCASSPADRGQETQYFGPGTRLLVL.

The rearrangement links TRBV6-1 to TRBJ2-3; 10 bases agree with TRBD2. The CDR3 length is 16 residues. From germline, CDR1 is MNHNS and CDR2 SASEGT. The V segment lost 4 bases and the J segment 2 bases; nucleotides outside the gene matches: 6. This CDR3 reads CASSVLTSGATDTQYF. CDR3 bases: TGTGCCAGCAGTGTCCTCACTAGCGGGGCCACAGATACGCAGTATTTT.

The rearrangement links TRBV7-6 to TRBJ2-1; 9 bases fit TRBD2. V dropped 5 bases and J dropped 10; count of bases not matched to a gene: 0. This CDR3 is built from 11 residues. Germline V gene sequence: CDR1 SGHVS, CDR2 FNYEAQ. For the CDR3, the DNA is TGTGCCAGCAGCGCGGGGGGGGAGCAGTTCTTC. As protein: CASSAGGEQFF.

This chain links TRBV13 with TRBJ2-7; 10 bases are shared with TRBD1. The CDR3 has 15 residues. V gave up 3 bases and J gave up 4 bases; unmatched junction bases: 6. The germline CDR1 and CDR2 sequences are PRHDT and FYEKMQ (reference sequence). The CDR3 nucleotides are TGTGCCAGCAGCTTCCCGGGACAGGGGAAGTACGAGCAGTACTTC. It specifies CASSFPGQGKYEQYF.

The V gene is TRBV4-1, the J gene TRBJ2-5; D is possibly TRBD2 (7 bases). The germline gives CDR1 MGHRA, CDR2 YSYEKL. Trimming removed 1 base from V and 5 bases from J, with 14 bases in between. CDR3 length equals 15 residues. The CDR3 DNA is TGCGCCAGCAGCCAAGGAGGGGGGGGAGGGGAGACCCAGTACTTC. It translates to CASSQGGGGGETQYF.

CDR3 DNA sequence: TGTGCCAGCAGTGCCCCAGGAGGTTACAATGAGCAGTTCTTC. It translates to CASSAPGGYNEQFF. The chain has TRBV25-1 and TRBJ2-1; D might be TRBD2 (5 bases). The CDR3 spans 14 residues. Per germline, CDR1 MGHDK and CDR2 SYGVNS. Trimming took off 4 bases at V and 4 bases at J, with 11 bases between the two ends.